This T cell receptor (beta chain) was captured by sequencing in a study of regulatory T cells in long-lasting Graves disease. As to time point: newly diagnosed GD, antithyroid drugs for less than 3 months. Extracted RNA from PBMCs served as the source of the TCR library. The patients were enrolled through endocrinology in Xi'an, China. This clonotype came up a few times. As yet, its antigen is unknown. The study, taken as a whole, reports: Whereas about a thousand public clonotypes were shared by new patients, persistent patients shared more, at some 2,900.

Germline CDR1 is MNHEY and CDR2 is SVGEGT. V lost 6 bases and J lost 10, with 10 bases in between. The CDR3 has 11 residues. In building TCR beta libraries, iRepertoire HTBI primers were used together with Arm-PCR of CDR3 regions. TCRdb fed the multiplex PCR reads into MiXCR, producing one record per CDR3 protein. The sample contains a few hundred thousand distinct CDR3 sequences, 15% of which appear only once. The data were also submitted as part of a second study, on T cells in Graves' hyperthyroidism and ophthalmopathy.

Sequences were derived from peripheral blood mononuclear cells (PBMCs), sampled at new diagnosis, from a patient treated with antithyroid drugs. This sequence was found in a woman aged 40 to 50 with Graves disease. The J gene is TRBJ2-1, the V gene TRBV6-2 or TRBV6-3; the D is unclear. The CDR3: CASSHASEQFF. The DNA for the CDR3 is TGTGCCAGCAGCCATGCTTCAGAGCAGTTCTTC.